A single sample is the source of the 18 T cell receptor beta chains below, sequenced in a study of early T cells in non-severe SARS-CoV-2 infection. TCRdb recomputed calls from the 5' RACE reads with MiXCR, one row per CDR3 protein. Seen here are roughly 110,000 distinct CDR3 sequences, roughly 11% observed once, and the top ten hold about 7.6%. The sequenced sample consisted of whole blood. These receptors originate from an adult who was a healthcare worker with PCR-confirmed SARS-CoV-2 infection or an uninfected control (not recorded which).

The gene calls are TRBV9 and TRBJ2-5; D ambiguous. The germline V and J ends were trimmed by 0 bases and 5 bases, with 14 bases remaining between them. From germline, CDR1 is SGDLS and CDR2 YYNGEE. This CDR3 spans 15 amino acids. For the CDR3, the DNA is TGTGCCAGCAGCGTAGATGGATCCAGTCGGGAGACCCAGTACTTC. Translation: CASSVDGSSRETQYF. The full variable domain, its missing parts supplied by reference TRBV9 and TRBJ2-5, is DSGVTQTPKHLITATGQRVTLRCSPRSGDLSVYWYQQSLDQGLQFLIQYYNGEERAKGNILERFSAQQFPDLHSELNLSSLELGDSALYFCASSVDGSSRETQYFGPGTRLLVL.

This clonotype has a count of ten or more. The CDR3 is CASSQERAKRGPSTDTQYF. CDR3 in DNA: TGCGCCAGCAGCCAAGAGAGGGCAAAGCGGGGGCCCAGCACAGATACGCAGTATTTT. The chain employs TRBV4-1 and TRBJ2-3; 8 positions agree with TRBD2. Germline V gene data show CDR1 as MGHRA and CDR2 as YSYEKL. V shed 0 bases and J 0 bases; nucleotides not matched to a gene: 11. This CDR3 is 19 amino acids long.

V usage is TRBV20-1 and J usage is TRBJ2-7; no firm D call. Germline-derived CDR1 and CDR2 are DFQATT and SNEGSKA (reference sequence). Trimming removed 2 bases at V and 3 bases at J, with 11 bases between. This CDR3 spans 13 amino acids. CDR3 sequence reads: CSARSSGYYEQYF. The CDR3 nucleotides read TGCAGTGCTAGATCCTCAGGTTACTACGAGCAGTACTTC.

This clonotype was detected only a few times. This chain uses TRBV18 with TRBJ1-3; D may be TRBD1 (5 bases). CDR3 length: 17 residues. From germline, CDR1 is KGHSH and CDR2 LQKENI. V was clipped by 3 bases and J by 4 bases, with 19 bases between them. The CDR3 region is CASSPPSGGLSGNTIYF. For the CDR3, the DNA is TGTGCCAGCTCACCCCCATCGGGGGGGTTATCAGGAAACACCATATATTTT.

This clonotype came up a few times. The chain couples TRBV7-6 to TRBJ2-1; 9 nucleotides match TRBD2. Germline assignment: CDR1 SGHVS and CDR2 FNYEAQ. V was pared by 0 bases and J by 0 bases, with 6 bases of the junction left unmatched. CDR3 length: 18 residues. CDR3 sequence: CASSLALLSGSSYNEQFF. The CDR3 DNA is TGTGCCAGCAGCTTAGCGCTACTTAGCGGGAGCTCCTACAATGAGCAGTTCTTC. The variable domain in full, with the rest retrieved from reference TRBV7-6 and TRBJ2-1, is GAGVSQSPRYKVTKRGQDVALRCDPISGHVSLYWYRQALGQGPEFLTYFNYEAQQDKSGLPNDRFSAERPEGSISTLTIQRTEQRDSAMYRCASSLALLSGSSYNEQFFGPGTRLTVL.

This clonotype was detected only a few times. The J gene is TRBJ1-5, the V gene TRBV20-1; the D is unclear. Trimming shortened V by 4 bases and J by 5 bases, and 15 bases separated the two germline ends. The CDR3 totals 14 residues. Germline CDR1 and CDR2: DFQATT and SNEGSKA (reference sequence). CDR3 in amino acids: CSAKSPGVYQPQHF. CDR3 DNA sequence: TGCAGTGCTAAATCCCCTGGGGTCTATCAGCCCCAGCATTTT.

The chain's CDR3 is CASTSRAGSSYEQYF. The CDR3 DNA is TGTGCCAGCACCTCTCGGGCGGGGAGCTCCTACGAGCAGTACTTC. This chain joins TRBV6-6 and TRBJ2-7, with a weak D call TRBD2 (6 bases). The V gene's germline CDR1 is MNHNY and CDR2 SVGAGI (reference sequence). Trimming pared 7 bases from V and 0 bases from J, leaving 16 bases between. This CDR3 is 15 amino acids long.

There are many counts of this clonotype. This rearrangement joins TRBV28 to TRBJ1-4; 8 bases fit TRBD1. V lost 5 bases, J lost 14 bases, and 10 bases stayed unmatched. Germline loops: CDR1 MDHEN, CDR2 SYDVKM. The CDR3 runs to 13 residues. CDR3 bases: TGTGCCAGCAGTAGCTCCCTGGACAGGGATCTGTTTTTT. Translated, it gives CASSSSLDRDLFF.

This chain connects TRBV6-1 to TRBJ1-6, with D unclear. Germline V lookup: CDR1 MNHNS, CDR2 SASEGT. This CDR3 has 13 amino acids. The V and J ends lost 8 bases and 10 bases respectively, with 15 bases between them. CDR3 DNA: TGTGCCAGCGGAGCGGAAGAAGGCTCACCCCTCCACTTT. Its protein product is CASGAEEGSPLHF.

This clonotype was counted only a few times. V and J are TRBV6-5 and TRBJ2-2; D uncertain. Germline loops: CDR1 MNHEY, CDR2 SVGAGI. The CDR3 extends over 13 amino acids. Trimming took 1 base from V and 1 from J, leaving 1 base between them. In nucleotides, the CDR3 is TGTGCCAGCAGTTACTGGAACACCGGGGAGCTGTTTTTT. Amino acid sequence: CASSYWNTGELFF.

The genes are TRBV10-1 and TRBJ2-1; D is perhaps TRBD1 or TRBD2 (5 bases each). Germline CDR1 WNHNN, CDR2 SYGVQD (reference sequence). V dropped 10 bases and J dropped 5 bases, with 18 bases sitting between them. The CDR3 is made up of 14 amino acids. The CDR3 reads CATQGSGSDNEQFF. Written as DNA, the CDR3 is TGCGCCACCCAGGGATCGGGATCAGACAATGAGCAGTTCTTC.

The rearrangement joins TRBV2 to TRBJ1-5; no clear D. From germline, CDR1 is SNHLY and CDR2 FYNNEI. The CDR3 spans 14 residues. With 2 bases removed from V and 1 base from J, the gap between germline ends came to 6 bases. The DNA for the CDR3 is TGTGCCAGCAGTGAATCTGACAGCAATCAGCCCCAGCATTTT. Translated: CASSESDSNQPQHF. Full variable domain (outside the CDR3, taken from reference TRBV2 and TRBJ1-5): EPEVTQTPSHQVTQMGQEVILRCVPISNHLYFYWYRQILGQKVEFLVSFYNNEISEKSEIFDDQFSVERPDGSNFTLKIRSTKLEDSAMYFCASSESDSNQPQHFGDGTRLSIL.

This clonotype turned up a few times. The V and J genes are TRBV7-9 and TRBJ1-1, with a weak D call TRBD1 (6 bases). CDR1 and CDR2 from the germline V gene are SEHNR and FQNEAQ (reference sequence). The V gene lost 4 bases and the J gene lost 5 bases, with 20 bases spanning the gap. The CDR3 covers 16 residues. The CDR3 loop is CASSSEIRGFITEAFF. The CDR3 coding sequence is TGTGCCAGCAGCTCAGAAATCAGGGGATTTATAACTGAAGCTTTCTTT. The whole variable domain, remainder taken from reference TRBV7-9 and TRBJ1-1, is DTGVSQNPRHKITKRGQNVTFRCDPISEHNRLYWYRQTLGQGPEFLTYFQNEAQLEKSRLLSDRFSAERPKGSFSTLEIQRTEQGDSAMYLCASSSEIRGFITEAFFGQGTRLTVV.

This clonotype was recorded a few times. The junction departs from the called germline gene at one end, perhaps through a read error. The chain joins TRBV28 to TRBJ1-5, with D perhaps TRBD1 (5 bases). Germline V gene sequence: CDR1 MDHEN, CDR2 SYDVKM. The CDR3 loop spans 11 amino acids. Here the CDR3 reads CASSGLGQEDF. CDR3 in DNA: TGTGCCAGCAGTGGCCTTGGACAAGAGGATTTT.

This clonotype was seen a handful of times. The chain couples TRBV30 to TRBJ2-2; TRBD2 might be the D (6 bases). This CDR3 comprises 11 residues. Germline V gives CDR1 GTSNPN, CDR2 SVGIG (reference sequence). Trimming cost V 3 bases and J 13 bases, with 12 bases left between them. CDR3: CAWSQRRGLFF. CDR3 DNA: TGTGCCTGGAGCCAAAGGAGGGGGCTGTTTTTT.

The gene calls are TRBV12-5 and TRBJ2-3; D perhaps matches TRBD1 (6 bases). The V gene lost 8 bases and the J gene lost 2 bases, with 14 bases spanning the gap. Germline CDR1 and CDR2: LGHNT and FRNRAP. The CDR3 extends over 14 amino acids. In nucleotides, the CDR3 is TGTGCTAGTCAGGGGTCCGGATCCACAGATACGCAGTATTTT. It codes for CASQGSGSTDTQYF.

V is TRBV13 and J is TRBJ2-2; tentatively, D is TRBD1 or TRBD2 (5 bases each). Trimming left V 3 bases short and J 3 bases short, with 17 bases between. The CDR3 extends over 17 amino acids. The germline gives CDR1 PRHDT, CDR2 FYEKMQ (reference sequence). CDR3 DNA sequence: TGTGCCAGCAGCTTGCTGGGGGAGAAAAGGGACACCGGGGAGCTGTTTTTT. This sequence encodes CASSLLGEKRDTGELFF.

Remarks on this clonotype: A read error may account for a junction end that differs from germline. V is TRBV28 and J is TRBJ2-7; the D gene could be TRBD1 or TRBD2 (5 bases each). CDR1 is MDHEN and CDR2 is SYDVKM in the germline V gene. The CDR3 has 14 residues. CDR3 region: CASSVTGHPREQCF. CDR3 sequence (DNA): TGTGCCAGCAGTGTAACAGGCCACCCGAGGGAGCAGTGCTTC.